A selection of T cell receptor beta chains follows, all from one sample in a study of cytomegalovirus exposure and HLA in healthy donors. TCRdb's copy holds only in-frame clones and misses some; the assay was immunoSEQ multiplex PCR. The sample has about 130,000 clones, 70% to 75% seen once; the top ten hold 3.1%. Sequencing input: PBMCs. All receptors come from a man aged 25 to 40 in good health and CMV-seronegative. Both conserved end residues are part of each CDR3. D genes are given only for firm matches. The size entry is marked missing in some rows and otherwise reads once, few, many or a size class.

>-|TRBD1|TRBV7-6|TRBJ1-1
CASSLGQGGRMNTEAFF
TGTGCCAGCAGCTTAGGACAGGGAGGTCGAATGAACACTGAAGCTTTCTTT
>-|TRBD1|TRBV4-3|TRBJ2-7
CASSPGTGSYEQYF
TGCGCCAGCAGCCCCGGGACAGGGTCCTACGAGCAGTACTTC
>-|TRBD2|TRBV5-1|TRBJ2-7
CASSLVMGLASYEQYF
TGCGCCAGCAGCTTGGTTATGGGACTAGCATCCTACGAGCAGTACTTC
>-|TRBD2|TRBV9|TRBJ2-5
CASSAGTSGVQETQYF
TGTGCCAGCAGCGCCGGGACTAGCGGGGTCCAAGAGACCCAGTACTTC
>-|-|TRBV28|TRBJ1-5
CASSIISNQPQHF
TGTGCCAGCAGCATCATTAGCAATCAGCCCCAGCATTTT
>-|-|TRBV6-6|TRBJ2-2
CASYRGQNTGELFF
TGTGCCAGCTATAGGGGACAGAACACCGGGGAGCTGTTTTTT
>-|TRBD2|TRBV6-5|TRBJ2-5
CASSNLAGRQETQYF
TGTGCCAGCAGTAACCTAGCGGGGAGGCAAGAGACCCAGTACTTC
>-|-|TRBV10-3|TRBJ2-7
CAISEINEQYF
TGTGCCATCAGTGAGATCAACGAGCAGTACTTC
>-|TRBD1|TRBV4-1|TRBJ1-2
CASSPETGSVFYGYTF
TGCGCCAGCAGCCCCGAGACAGGGAGTGTGTTCTATGGCTACACCTTC
>few|TRBD2|TRBV5-1|TRBJ2-3
CASSLDRPGLSTDTQYF
TGCGCCAGCAGCTTGGATCGGCCGGGACTATCCACAGATACGCAGTATTTT
>-|-|TRBV7-2|TRBJ2-7
CASSLGVVAYEQYF
TGTGCCAGCAGCTTAGGTGTAGTGGCCTACGAGCAGTACTTC
>-|-|TRBV28|TRBJ2-7
CASSLMGGGEQYF
TGTGCCAGCAGTTTAATGGGGGGAGGCGAGCAGTACTTC
>-|-|TRBV7-2|TRBJ1-5
CASSLRQRGGPQHF
TGTGCCAGCAGCTTGCGGCAACGAGGGGGGCCCCAGCATTTT
>few|-|TRBV28|TRBJ2-4
CASSLPDRAKNIQYF
TGTGCCAGCAGTTTGCCGGACAGAGCCAAAAACATTCAGTACTTC
>-|-|TRBV7-2|TRBJ2-6
CASRTQHAGANVLTF
TGTGCCAGCAGGACACAGCACGCTGGGGCCAACGTCCTGACTTTC
>-|-|TRBV18|TRBJ1-2
CASSPTVNYGYTF
TGTGCCAGCTCACCGACAGTGAACTATGGCTACACCTTC
>-|-|TRBV29-1|TRBJ1-1
CSVAAGVYTEAFF
TGCAGCGTTGCCGCAGGGGTGTACACTGAAGCTTTCTTT
>-|-|TRBV7-9|TRBJ2-7
CASSPAGAVLEQYF
TGTGCCAGCAGCCCTGCAGGGGCTGTCTTGGAGCAGTACTTC
>-|TRBD2|TRBV11-2|TRBJ2-5
CASSLAPLAAETQYF
TGTGCCAGCAGCTTAGCCCCCCTAGCGGCCGAGACCCAGTACTTC
>-|TRBD1|TRBV7-9|TRBJ2-3
CASSRDRSTDTQYF
TGTGCCAGCAGCAGGGACAGGTCCACAGATACGCAGTATTTT
>-|-|TRBV6-5|TRBJ2-5
CASSYSPSQETQYF
TGTGCCAGCAGTTACTCGCCTAGTCAAGAGACCCAGTACTTC
>-|TRBD1|TRBV6-1|TRBJ1-5
CASRDRGGNQPQHF
TGTGCCTCCCGGGACAGGGGGGGAAATCAGCCCCAGCATTTT
>medium-sized|-|TRBV13|TRBJ2-7
CASSPARMGYEQYF
TGTGCCAGCAGCCCAGCCAGGATGGGCTACGAGCAGTACTTC
>-|TRBD1|TRBV6-5|TRBJ2-7
CASSYSRTGDSYEQYF
TGTGCCAGCAGTTATTCCCGGACAGGGGATTCCTACGAGCAGTACTTC
>-|-|TRBV7-2|TRBJ1-5
CASSLQGGQPQHF
TGTGCCAGCAGCCTACAGGGCGGGCAGCCCCAGCATTTT
>-|-|TRBV28|TRBJ2-2
CASVWSGATGELFF
TGTGCCAGCGTCTGGAGCGGTGCAACCGGGGAGCTGTTTTTT
>-|TRBD1|TRBV7-3|TRBJ2-3
CASSHNRGIGTDTQYF
TGTGCCAGCAGCCACAACAGGGGCATCGGCACAGATACGCAGTATTTT
>once|-|TRBV5-6|TRBJ2-3
CASSPSSTDTQYF
TGTGCCAGCAGCCCCTCGAGCACAGATACGCAGTATTTT
>-|-|TRBV10-3|TRBJ1-1
CAIKPDSPRIEAFF
TGTGCCATCAAACCCGATAGTCCGAGGATCGAAGCTTTCTTT
>-|TRBD1|TRBV13|TRBJ1-2
CASSRDRDGYTF
TGTGCCAGCAGCCGGGACAGGGATGGCTACACCTTC
>-|TRBD1|TRBV6-1|TRBJ1-1
CASSEGQTPSEAFF
TGTGCCAGCAGTGAGGGACAGACACCTTCCGAAGCTTTCTTT
>-|TRBD1|TRBV6-4|TRBJ2-2
CASKGGDTGELFF
TGTGCCAGCAAAGGGGGCGACACCGGGGAGCTGTTTTTT